A single count supports the clone carrying this T cell receptor (beta chain). These data are taken from a study of T cell responses to AZD1222 COVID-19 vaccine. There are 14 residues in the CDR3. V lost 5 bases to trimming and J lost 4 bases, with 14 bases between them. Germline values: CDR1 SGHTA, CDR2 FQGNSA. The data were produced by immunoSEQ multiplex PCR, yet TCRdb's version contains in-frame clones alone and is incomplete. This sample has 160,000 or so clones; around nine tenths occur once, and the top ten carry approximately 1.4%. Second doses at about 4 or about 12 weeks were pooled. This TCR was sampled from an adult who received the AZD1222 COVID-19 vaccine. The sample in question was peripheral blood, obtained 28 days after the second AZD1222 dose. The rearrangement links TRBV7-2 to TRBJ1-1; possibly TRBD1 for D (5 bases). The DNA for the CDR3 is TGTGCCAGCAGCGCGGACCCTGGGGGCACTGAAGCTTTCTTT. Protein product: CASSADPGGTEAFF.